This is a list of T cell receptor beta chains from one sample in a study of vaccination effects on CD4 cells after COVID-19. Their recognized antigens are unknown. Profiled with immunoSEQ multiplex PCR; TCRdb holds only in-frame clones, not every one. The profile shows more than 40,000 clones, under 85% of them singletons. Sequenced material: CD4+ T cells from PBMCs cultured with HCoV-OC43 spike peptides, taken after COVID-19 vaccination. Every receptor here comes from a human donor who received a COVID-19 vaccine. The CDR3 runs from the conserved cysteine through the conserved F or W. D genes are given only for firm matches.

J gene	V gene	D gene	CDR3 protein
TRBJ2-1	TRBV5-5	NA	CASSLNPPRGSDEQFF
TRBJ1-3	TRBV2	NA	CASRSGSSGNTIYF
TRBJ2-1	TRBV11-2	TRBD2	CASSSLTGGDYNEQFF
TRBJ2-2	TRBV12-5	TRBD1	CASGLVRDRDTGELFF
TRBJ2-7	TRBV5-1	NA	CASSPKVGGKAYEQYF
TRBJ1-1	TRBV14	NA	CASSQDRENTEAFF
TRBJ1-2	TRBV5-1	NA	CASSLVRETDGCTF
TRBJ2-1	TRBV5-1	TRBD2	CASSGAGGQISYNEQFF
TRBJ1-2	TRBV19	NA	CASIARGRDGYTF
TRBJ2-1	TRBV7-8	TRBD2	CASSPQRGEIYEQFF
TRBJ2-7	TRBV18	TRBD1	CASSHGTGEGEQYF
TRBJ2-2	TRBV30	NA	CAWGFGELFF
TRBJ1-3	TRBV20-1	NA	CSASPRSSGNTIYF
TRBJ1-5	TRBV15	NA	CATSRDQGAYQPQHF
TRBJ1-1	TRBV21-1	NA	CASSPSGGGNTEAFF
TRBJ1-5	TRBV6-1	TRBD1	CASSDPGQGGNQPQHF
TRBJ1-3	TRBV7-2	NA	CASSLEFSGGNTIYF
TRBJ2-3	TRBV5-4	NA	CASSFTDTQYF
TRBJ1-2	TRBV2	TRBD1	CASSETGGYYGYTF
TRBJ2-6	TRBV7-8	NA	CASSPYGTMANVLTF
TRBJ2-5	TRBV9	NA	CASSVTPGEIETQYF
TRBJ1-2	TRBV6-2/TRBV6-3	TRBD1	CASSYSRNRGSGYTF
TRBJ2-5	TRBV9	TRBD2	CASSVEGLASETQYF
TRBJ1-1	TRBV19	NA	CASSMPTGLHNTEAFF
TRBJ1-1	TRBV19	TRBD1	CASSRTDRMNTEAFF
TRBJ1-2	TRBV27	NA	CASSSGPADGYTF
TRBJ2-5	TRBV5-6	NA	CASSWGQETQYF
TRBJ1-1	TRBV3-1/TRBV3-2	NA	CASSPWTENTEAFF
TRBJ1-1	TRBV6-5	TRBD1	CASSYGTGVVAFF
TRBJ1-2	TRBV10-3	TRBD1	CAISAGQGDGYTF